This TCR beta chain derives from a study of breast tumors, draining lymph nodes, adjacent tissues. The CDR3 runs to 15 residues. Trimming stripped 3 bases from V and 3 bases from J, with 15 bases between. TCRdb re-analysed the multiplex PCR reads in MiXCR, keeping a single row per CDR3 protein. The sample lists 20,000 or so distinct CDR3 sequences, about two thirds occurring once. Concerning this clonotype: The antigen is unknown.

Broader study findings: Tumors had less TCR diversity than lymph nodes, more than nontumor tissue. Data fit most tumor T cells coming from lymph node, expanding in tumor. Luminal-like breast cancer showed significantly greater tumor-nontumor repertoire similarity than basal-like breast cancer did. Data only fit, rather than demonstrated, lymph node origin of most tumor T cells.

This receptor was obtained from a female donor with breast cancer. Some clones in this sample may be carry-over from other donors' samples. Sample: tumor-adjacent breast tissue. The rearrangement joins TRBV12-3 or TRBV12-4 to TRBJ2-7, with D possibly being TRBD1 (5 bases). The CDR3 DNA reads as TGTGCCAGCAGTTTTGGACAAGTGGATGGCTACGAGCAGTACTTC. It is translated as CASSFGQVDGYEQYF.